The subject of this entry is one TCR beta chain. No antigen is known for it. Template switching by 5'RACE produced TCR cDNA, adding a universal primer site and UMIs. TCRdb re-called the 5' RACE reads with MiXCR, one entry per CDR3 protein. The sample has 250,000 to 300,000 distinct CDR3 sequences; under 9% are singletons. This sample was included in a study of T cells after yellow fever vaccination. Study-level information: SMART-Seq v4 Ultra Low Input prepared libraries from low-cell fractions.

Study-wide results and caveats: Boosting was followed by the reappearance of most primary-vaccination clones (less than 98% CD4, about 90% CD8). Only a small proportion of the clonotypes turned up in both the CD4 and the CD8 compartments, likely arising from convergent recombination.

Here the sequenced sample was CD4+ T cells sorted from PBMCs, taken 5 days after the yellow fever booster vaccination. The sequence derives from a man younger than 35 who received the YFV17D yellow fever vaccine.

The CDR3 region is CASQGARNEQFF. In DNA form, the CDR3 reads TGTGCCAGCCAAGGGGCGCGCAATGAGCAGTTCTTC. V gene TRBV18 combines with J gene TRBJ2-1; a weak D match, TRBD1 (5 bases). Per germline, CDR1 KGHSH and CDR2 LQKENI. This CDR3 spans 12 amino acids. Trimming stripped 8 bases from V and 6 bases from J, with 11 bases between.